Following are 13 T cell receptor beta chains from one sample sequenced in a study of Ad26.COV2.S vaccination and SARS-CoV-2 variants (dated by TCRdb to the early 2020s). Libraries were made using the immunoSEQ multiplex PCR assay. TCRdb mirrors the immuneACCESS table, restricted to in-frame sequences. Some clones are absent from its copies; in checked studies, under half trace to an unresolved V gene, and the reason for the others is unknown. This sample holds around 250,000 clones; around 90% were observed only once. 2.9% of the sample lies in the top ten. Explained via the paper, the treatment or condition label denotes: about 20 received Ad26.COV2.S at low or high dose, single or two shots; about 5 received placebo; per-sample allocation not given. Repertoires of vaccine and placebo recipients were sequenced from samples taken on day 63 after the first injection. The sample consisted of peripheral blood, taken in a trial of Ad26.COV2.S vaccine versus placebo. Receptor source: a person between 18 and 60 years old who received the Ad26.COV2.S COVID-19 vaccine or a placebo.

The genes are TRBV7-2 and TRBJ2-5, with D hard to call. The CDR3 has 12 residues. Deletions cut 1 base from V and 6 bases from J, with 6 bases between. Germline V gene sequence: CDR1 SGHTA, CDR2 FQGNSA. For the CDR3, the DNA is TGTGCCAGCAGCTTAGAGGGTCAGACCCAGTACTTC. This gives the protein CASSLEGQTQYF.

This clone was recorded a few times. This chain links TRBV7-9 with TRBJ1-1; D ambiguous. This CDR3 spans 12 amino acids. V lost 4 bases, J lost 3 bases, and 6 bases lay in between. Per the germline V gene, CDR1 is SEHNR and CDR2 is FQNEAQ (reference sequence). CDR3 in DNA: TGTGCCAGCAGCTCCCATTACACTGAAGCTTTCTTT. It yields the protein CASSSHYTEAFF.

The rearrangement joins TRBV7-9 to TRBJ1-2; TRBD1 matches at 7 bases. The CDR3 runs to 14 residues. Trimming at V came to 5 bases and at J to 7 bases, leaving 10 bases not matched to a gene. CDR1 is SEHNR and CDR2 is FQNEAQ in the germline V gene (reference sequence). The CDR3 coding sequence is TGTGCCAGCAGCCAACAGGGGAGGGTGATTGGCTACACCTTC. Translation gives CASSQQGRVIGYTF.

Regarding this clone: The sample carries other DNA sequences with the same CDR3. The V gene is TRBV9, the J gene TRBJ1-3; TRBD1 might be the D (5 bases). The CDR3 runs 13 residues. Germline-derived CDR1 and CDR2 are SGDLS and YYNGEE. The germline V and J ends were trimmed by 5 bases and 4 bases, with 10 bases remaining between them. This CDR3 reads CASSSGTGNTIYF. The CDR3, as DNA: TGTGCCAGCAGTTCTGGGACGGGAAACACCATATATTTT.

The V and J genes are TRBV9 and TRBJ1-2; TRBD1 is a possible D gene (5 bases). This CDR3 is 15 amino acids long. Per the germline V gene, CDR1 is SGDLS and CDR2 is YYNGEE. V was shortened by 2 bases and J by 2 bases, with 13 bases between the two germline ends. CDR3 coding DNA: TGTGCCAGCAGCGTCATGGACAAAGTAAACTATGGCTACACCTTC. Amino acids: CASSVMDKVNYGYTF.

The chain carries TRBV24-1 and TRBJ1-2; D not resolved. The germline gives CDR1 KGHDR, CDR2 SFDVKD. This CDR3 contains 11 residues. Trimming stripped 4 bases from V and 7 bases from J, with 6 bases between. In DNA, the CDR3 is TGTGCCACCAGTGAAGGGAGTGGCTACACCTTC. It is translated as CATSEGSGYTF.

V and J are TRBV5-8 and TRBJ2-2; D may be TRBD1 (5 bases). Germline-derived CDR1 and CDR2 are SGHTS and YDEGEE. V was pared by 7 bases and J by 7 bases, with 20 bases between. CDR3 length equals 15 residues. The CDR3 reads CASGSRARSVGELFF. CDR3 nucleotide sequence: TGTGCCAGCGGCTCCAGGGCTAGGTCAGTCGGGGAGCTGTTTTTT.

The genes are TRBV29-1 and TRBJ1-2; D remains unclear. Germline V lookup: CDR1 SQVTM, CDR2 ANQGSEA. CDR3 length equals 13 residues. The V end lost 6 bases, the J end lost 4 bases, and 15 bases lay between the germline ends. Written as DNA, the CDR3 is TGCAGCGTAGCCCACGGGCGGCTCTATGGCTACACCTTC. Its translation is CSVAHGRLYGYTF.

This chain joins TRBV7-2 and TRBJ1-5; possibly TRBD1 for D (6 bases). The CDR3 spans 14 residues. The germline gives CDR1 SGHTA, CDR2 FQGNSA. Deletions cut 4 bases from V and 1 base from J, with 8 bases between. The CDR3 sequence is CASSSQGSNQPQHF. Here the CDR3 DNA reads TGTGCCAGCAGCTCTCAGGGGAGCAATCAGCCCCAGCATTTT.

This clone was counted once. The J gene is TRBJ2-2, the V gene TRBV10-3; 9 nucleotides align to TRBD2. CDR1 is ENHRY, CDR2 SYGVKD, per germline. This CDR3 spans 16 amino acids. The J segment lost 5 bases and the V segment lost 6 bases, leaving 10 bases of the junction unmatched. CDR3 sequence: CAIRNVSLAGTGELFF. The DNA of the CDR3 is TGTGCCATCAGAAACGTTAGCCTAGCGGGAACCGGGGAGCTGTTTTTT.

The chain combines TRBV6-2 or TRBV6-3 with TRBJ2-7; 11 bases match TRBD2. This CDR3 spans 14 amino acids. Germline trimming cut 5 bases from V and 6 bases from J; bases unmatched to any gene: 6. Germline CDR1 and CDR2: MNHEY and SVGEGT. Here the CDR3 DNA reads TGTGCCAGCAGTAGACTAGCGGGGACTACCGAGCAGTACGTC. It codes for CASSRLAGTTEQYV.

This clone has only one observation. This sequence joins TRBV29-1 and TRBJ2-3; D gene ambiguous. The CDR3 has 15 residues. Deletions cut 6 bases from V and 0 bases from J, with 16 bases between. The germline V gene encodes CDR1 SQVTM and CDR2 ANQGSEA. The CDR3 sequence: CSVLRLGRSTDTQYF. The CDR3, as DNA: TGCAGCGTCCTACGACTGGGCCGCAGCACAGATACGCAGTATTTT.

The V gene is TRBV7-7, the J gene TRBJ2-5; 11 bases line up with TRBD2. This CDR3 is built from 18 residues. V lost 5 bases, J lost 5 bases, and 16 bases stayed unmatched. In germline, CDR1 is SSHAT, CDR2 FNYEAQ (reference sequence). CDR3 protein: CASSQRSSTGTSGETQYF. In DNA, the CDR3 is TGTGCCAGCAGCCAACGGAGCTCCACCGGGACTAGCGGTGAGACCCAGTACTTC.